Shown below are 22 T cell receptor beta chains from a single sample sequenced in a study of metastatic and nonmetastatic thyroid tumors. Every patient underwent thyroid surgery untreated. TCRdb reprocessed the PCR reads using MiXCR. This sample yields tens of thousands of clones, of which roughly 20% are seen a single time; roughly 4% belongs to the top ten. Source material: blood. These receptors originate from a female donor with papillary thyroid cancer or a benign thyroid nodule (not recorded which). Some clones in this sample may be carry-over from other donors' samples.

The chain's CDR3 is CASSPGCKQSYNEQFF. DNA of the CDR3: TGTGCCAGCAGCCCAGGGTGCAAACAATCTTACAATGAGCAGTTCTTC. V gene TRBV7-6 combines with J gene TRBJ2-1; D possibly corresponds to TRBD1 (5 bases). Trimming left V 5 bases short and J 4 bases short, with 18 bases between. Looked up from germline, CDR1 is SGHVS and CDR2 is FNYEAQ. The CDR3 length is 16 residues.

The rearrangement uses TRBV6-2 or TRBV6-3 and TRBJ2-7; no definite D call. The CDR3 is 15 residues long. With 7 bases removed from V and 6 bases from J, the gap between germline ends came to 22 bases. Germline V CDR1 and CDR2: MNHEY, SVGEGT. The CDR3 sequence is CASTPPVALSLEQYF. The CDR3 nucleotides are TGTGCCAGCACACCTCCGGTTGCACTATCTCTCGAGCAGTACTTC.

Many counts were recorded for this clone. The chain recombines TRBV7-2 with TRBJ1-5, with 10 bases aligning to TRBD1. Germline V gives CDR1 SGHTA, CDR2 FQGNSA. Unmatched junction bases numbered 5, after V lost 2 bases and J lost 1 base. The CDR3 loop spans 17 amino acids. The CDR3 nucleotides are TGTGCCAGCAGCTTATTCGGGACAGGGGAGAGCAATCAGCCCCAGCATTTT. It encodes CASSLFGTGESNQPQHF.

This clone was picked up many times. The rearrangement links TRBV12-3 or TRBV12-4 to TRBJ2-2, with D perhaps TRBD2 (6 bases). The CDR3 spans 13 residues. The V end was cut by 6 bases, the J end by 1 base, with 6 bases between. The CDR3 DNA sequence: TGTGCCAGCAGCGGGAGGAACACCGGGGAGCTGTTTTTT. This encodes CASSGRNTGELFF.

V and J are TRBV20-1 and TRBJ1-1, with D unclear. V was pared by 7 bases and J by 5 bases, with 14 bases between. This CDR3 is 12 amino acids long. Germline V gene sequence: CDR1 DFQATT, CDR2 SNEGSKA (reference sequence). This CDR3 reads CSERSSGTEAFF. The CDR3 nucleotides are TGCAGTGAGAGATCCTCAGGTACTGAAGCTTTCTTT.

This clone was detected ten times or more. CDR3 loop: CASSIRPTASYNEQFF. The CDR3 region has the DNA TGCGCCAGCAGCATTAGACCGACAGCTTCCTACAATGAGCAGTTCTTC. The V call is TRBV5-1, the J call TRBJ2-1; D is possibly TRBD1 (5 bases). Germline V CDR1 and CDR2: SGHRS, YFSETQ. V was shortened by 4 bases and J by 1 base, with 15 bases between the two germline ends. The CDR3 totals 16 residues.

As regards this clone: Its ends do not fully match the called genes, so a read error is possible. CDR3 sequence (DNA): TGTGCCAGTATTAATGTAAAGGGACAGGGGCTCTCTGGAAGCACCATATATTTT. Residues: CASINVKGQGLSGSTIYF. V is TRBV25-1 and J is TRBJ1-3, with 10 nucleotides matching TRBD1. Germline-derived CDR1 and CDR2 are MGHDK and SYGVNS. The CDR3 length is 18 residues.

On this clone: Sequence at one end of the junction differs from germline and may be a read error. The chain joins TRBV5-1 to TRBJ2-7; possibly TRBD1 or TRBD2 for D (5 bases each). The CDR3 loop spans 14 amino acids. The V gene's germline CDR1 is SGHRS and CDR2 YFSETQ. The CDR3 bases are TGCGGCAGCAGCTCCTGGGACGCAGAGGCCGAGCAGTACTTC. This gives the protein CGSSSWDAEAEQYF.

This clone was counted many times. The genes are TRBV5-1 and TRBJ1-2; D not certain. Germline CDR1 SGHRS, CDR2 YFSETQ. Trimming removed 0 bases from V and 0 bases from J, with 12 bases in between. The CDR3 consists of 16 residues. The DNA of the CDR3 is TGCGCCAGCAGCTTGGAAGGGAACCCGGCTAACTATGGCTACACCTTC. It encodes CASSLEGNPANYGYTF.

Points on this clone: Germline is not matched at one junction end, which may reflect a read error. The chain carries TRBV6-1 and TRBJ2-7, with 9 bases that match TRBD1. Germline loops: CDR1 MNHNS, CDR2 SASEGT. This CDR3 is built from 16 residues. The CDR3 loop is CASILDGTGPSYDQYF. The CDR3 DNA reads as TGTGCCAGCATCCTGGACGGGACAGGGCCATCCTACGATCAGTACTTC.

In this sample, this clone turned up many times. The chain recombines TRBV12-3 or TRBV12-4 with TRBJ1-3, with no clear D. This CDR3 is built from 13 residues. Trimming pared 6 bases from V and 8 bases from J, leaving 14 bases between. CDR3 coding DNA: TGTGCCAGCAGGTGGCTGGGTAGGGACACCATATATTTT. This sequence encodes CASRWLGRDTIYF.

This clone was recorded at least ten times. The chain joins TRBV28 to TRBJ2-2, with TRBD2 matching 10 bases. V gave up 7 bases and J gave up 5 bases; unmatched junction bases: 19. This CDR3 is built from 19 residues. Germline assignment: CDR1 MDHEN and CDR2 SYDVKM. CDR3 coding DNA: TGTGCCAGCACCCAAACGAGCGGGAGGGCCGCTTATTTAACCGGGGAGCTGTTTTTT. Residues: CASTQTSGRAAYLTGELFF.

This chain joins TRBV6-1 and TRBJ2-3; 7 nucleotides align to TRBD2. The CDR3 has 14 amino acids. Germline CDR1 MNHNS, CDR2 SASEGT. The J segment lost 2 bases and the V segment lost 10 bases, leaving 9 bases of the junction unmatched. This chain's CDR3 is CAIRGSFVTDTQYF. In DNA form, the CDR3 reads TGTGCCATTCGCGGGAGCTTCGTCACAGATACGCAGTATTTT.

On this clone itself: This sequence may be a read error, since a much larger clone differs from it by one base. Other DNA sequences from this sample encode an identical CDR3 as well. The chain is built from TRBV15 and TRBJ2-1, with 8 bases identical to TRBD2. Germline V gives CDR1 LNHNV, CDR2 YYDKDF (reference sequence). The V gene end was trimmed by 9 bases and the J gene end by 8 bases; junction bases not matched to a gene: 18. CDR3 length: 16 residues. CDR3 in amino acids: CATSQGLAGGRDEQFF. The CDR3 coding sequence is TGTGCCACATCTCAAGGACTAGCTGGAGGCAGGGATGAGCAGTTCTTC. Using reference TRBV15 and TRBJ2-1 for the parts outside the CDR3, the full variable domain is DAMVIQNPRYQVTQFGKPVTLSCSQTLNHNVMYWYQQKSSQAPKLLFHYYDKDFNNEADTPDNFQSRRPNTSFCFLDIRSPGLGDTAMYLCATSQGLAGGRDEQFFGPGTRLTVL.

This clone was seen many times. CDR3: CASSLLTGGLTEAFF. The CDR3 DNA is TGTGCCAGCAGCTTACTGACAGGGGGACTAACTGAAGCTTTCTTT. The chain recombines TRBV5-5 with TRBJ1-1; the match to TRBD1 covers 9 bases. V gave up 2 bases and J gave up 5 bases; unmatched junction bases: 7. Germline CDR1 SGHKS, CDR2 YYEKEE (reference sequence). This CDR3 is 15 amino acids long.

This clone was counted ten times or more. The chain carries TRBV25-1 and TRBJ2-7; 10 bases match TRBD2. The CDR3 extends over 17 amino acids. V lost 3 bases to trimming and J lost 4 bases; unmatched junction nucleotides: 12. Looked up from germline, CDR1 is MGHDK and CDR2 is SYGVNS. CDR3 DNA: TGTGCCAGCAGTGATGGAAGGGGGAATAGCGGGGGGTACGAGCAGTACTTC. Its protein is CASSDGRGNSGGYEQYF.

This clone was recorded at least ten times. The chain carries TRBV20-1 and TRBJ1-1; a weak D match, TRBD1 (5 bases). Germline values: CDR1 DFQATT, CDR2 SNEGSKA (reference sequence). This CDR3 is 11 amino acids long. CDR3 loop: CTLWGETEAFF. In DNA, the CDR3 is TGCACACTCTGGGGGGAAACTGAAGCTTTCTTT.

This clone was observed many times. The gene calls are TRBV28 and TRBJ1-2, with D perhaps matching TRBD1 (6 bases). Germline CDR1 and CDR2: MDHEN and SYDVKM. The ends were cut back, 7 bases at V and 8 bases at J, with 17 bases in the middle. The CDR3 spans 13 residues. The CDR3 region is CASTRDTSRGYTF. Written as DNA, the CDR3 is TGTGCCAGCACCAGGGACACTTCTCGAGGCTACACCTTC.

This clone was detected many times. The CDR3 region has the DNA TGTGCCAGCAGCGTAGGTATCGGCAGTTCCCTCTACAATGAGCAGTTCTTC. The encoded protein is CASSVGIGSSLYNEQFF. The chain combines TRBV9 with TRBJ2-1, with no clear D. The CDR3 runs to 17 residues. V lost 0 bases and J 3 bases, leaving 16 bases between the germline ends. The germline gives CDR1 SGDLS, CDR2 YYNGEE.

This clone was counted at least ten times. V usage is TRBV30 and J usage is TRBJ2-4; D remains unclear. The CDR3 is 12 residues long. The germline gives CDR1 GTSNPN, CDR2 SVGIG (reference sequence). The V end lost 3 bases, the J end lost 2 bases, and 5 bases lay between the germline ends. Here the CDR3 reads CAWREPKNIQYF. DNA for the CDR3: TGTGCCTGGAGGGAGCCCAAAAACATTCAGTACTTC.

The table lists this clone with a few counts. The chain's CDR3 is CASSYCRGRGDNEQFF. The CDR3 DNA reads as TGTGCCAGCAGTTACTGTCGCGGGAGAGGGGACAATGAGCAGTTCTTC. The chain is built from TRBV6-6 and TRBJ2-1, with TRBD2 identical over 7 bases. Trimming removed 1 base from V and 5 bases from J; junction bases left unmatched: 8. Germline V gene lookup returns CDR1 MNHNY and CDR2 SVGAGI (reference sequence). The CDR3 extends over 16 amino acids.

This clone was counted at least ten times. V is TRBV7-9 and J is TRBJ2-5, with D maybe TRBD2 (6 bases). V lost 1 base, J lost 13 bases, and 10 bases lay in between. There are 11 residues in the CDR3. CDR1 is SEHNR and CDR2 is FQNEAQ in the germline V gene (reference sequence). The CDR3 region is CASSLVSGGYF. CDR3 DNA: TGTGCCAGCAGCTTAGTATCCGGGGGGTACTTC.